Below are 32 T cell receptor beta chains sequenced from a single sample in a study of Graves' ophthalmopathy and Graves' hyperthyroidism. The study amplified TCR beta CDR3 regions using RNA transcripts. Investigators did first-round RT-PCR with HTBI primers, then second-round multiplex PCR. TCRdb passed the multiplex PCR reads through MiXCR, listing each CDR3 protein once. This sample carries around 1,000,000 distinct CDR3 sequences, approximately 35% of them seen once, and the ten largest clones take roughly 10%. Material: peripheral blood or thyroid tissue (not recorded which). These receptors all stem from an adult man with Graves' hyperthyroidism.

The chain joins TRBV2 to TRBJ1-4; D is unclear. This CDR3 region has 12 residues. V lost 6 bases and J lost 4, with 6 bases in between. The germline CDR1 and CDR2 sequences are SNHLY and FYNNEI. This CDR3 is CASSWGNEKLFF. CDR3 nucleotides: TGTGCCAGCAGCTGGGGTAATGAAAAACTGTTTTTT.

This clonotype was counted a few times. As DNA, the CDR3 is TGTGCCAGCAGGCCCCATACTAGCGGGAGCCCCGAGCAGTACTTC. Translation gives CASRPHTSGSPEQYF. The chain is built from TRBV11-2 and TRBJ2-7, with 11 bases matching TRBD2. The CDR3 totals 15 residues. J lost 6 bases, V lost 6 bases, and 10 bases had no gene match. Germline assignment: CDR1 SGHAT and CDR2 FQNNGV.

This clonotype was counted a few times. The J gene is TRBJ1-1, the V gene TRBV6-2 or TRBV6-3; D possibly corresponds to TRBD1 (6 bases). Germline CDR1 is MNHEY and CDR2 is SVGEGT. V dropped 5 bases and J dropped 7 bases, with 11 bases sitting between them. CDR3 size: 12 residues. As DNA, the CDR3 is TGTGCCAGCAGTAGGGGGACATTTGAAGCTTTCTTT. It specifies CASSRGTFEAFF.

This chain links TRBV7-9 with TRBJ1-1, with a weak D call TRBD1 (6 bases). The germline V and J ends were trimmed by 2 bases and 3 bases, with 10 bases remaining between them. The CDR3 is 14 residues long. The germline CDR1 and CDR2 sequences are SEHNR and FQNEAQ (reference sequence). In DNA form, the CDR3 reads TGTGCCAGCAGCTTACCCAGGGGTTACACTGAAGCTTTCTTT. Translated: CASSLPRGYTEAFF.

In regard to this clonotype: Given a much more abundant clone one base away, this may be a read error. This CDR3 reads CASSPDRGRGNSNQPQHF. In nucleotides, the CDR3 is TGTGCCAGCAGCCCCGACAGGGGGCGGGGAAATAGCAATCAGCCCCAGCATTTT. The chain is built from TRBV9 and TRBJ1-5; 10 bases align to TRBD1. With V trimmed by 4 bases and J by 0 bases, 10 bases remained unmatched. Looked up from germline, CDR1 is SGDLS and CDR2 is YYNGEE. This CDR3 has 18 residues.

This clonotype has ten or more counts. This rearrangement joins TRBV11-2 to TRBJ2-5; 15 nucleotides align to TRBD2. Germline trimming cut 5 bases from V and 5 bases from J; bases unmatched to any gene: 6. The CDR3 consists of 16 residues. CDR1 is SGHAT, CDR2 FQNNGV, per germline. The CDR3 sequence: CASSPRTSGGAETQYF. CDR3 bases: TGTGCCAGCAGCCCACGGACTAGCGGGGGGGCGGAGACCCAGTACTTC.

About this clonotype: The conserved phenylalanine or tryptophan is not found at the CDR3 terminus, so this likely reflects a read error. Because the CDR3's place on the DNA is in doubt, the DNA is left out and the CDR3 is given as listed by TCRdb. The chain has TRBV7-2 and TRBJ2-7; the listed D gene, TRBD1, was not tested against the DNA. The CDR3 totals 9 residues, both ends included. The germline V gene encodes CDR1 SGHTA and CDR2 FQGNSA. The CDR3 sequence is CASSDSSYR.

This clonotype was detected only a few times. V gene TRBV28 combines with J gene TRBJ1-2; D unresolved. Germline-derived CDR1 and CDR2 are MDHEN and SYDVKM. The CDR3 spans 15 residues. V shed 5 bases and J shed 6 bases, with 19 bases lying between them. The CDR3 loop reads CASSPSPDISDGYTF. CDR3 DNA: TGTGCCAGCAGTCCTTCACCCGATATATCCGATGGCTACACCTTC.

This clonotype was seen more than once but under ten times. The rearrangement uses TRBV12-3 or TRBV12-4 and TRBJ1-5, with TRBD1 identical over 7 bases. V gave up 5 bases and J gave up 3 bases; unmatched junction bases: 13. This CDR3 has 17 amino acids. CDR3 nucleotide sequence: TGTGCCAGCAGTCCTGCGGAAAAACAGGGGTTCAATCAGCCCCAGCATTTT. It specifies CASSPAEKQGFNQPQHF.

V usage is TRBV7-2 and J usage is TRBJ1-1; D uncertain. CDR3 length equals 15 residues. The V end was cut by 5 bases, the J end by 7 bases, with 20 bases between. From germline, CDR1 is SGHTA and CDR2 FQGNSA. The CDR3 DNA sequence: TGTGCCAGCAGCACTTCGGGTCTCTTAAAGGGTGAAGCTTTCTTT. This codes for CASSTSGLLKGEAFF.

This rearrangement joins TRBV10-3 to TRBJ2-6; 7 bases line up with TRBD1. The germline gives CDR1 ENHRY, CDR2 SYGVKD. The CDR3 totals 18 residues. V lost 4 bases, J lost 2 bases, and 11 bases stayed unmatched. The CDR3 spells CAISGRDRTFPGANVLTF. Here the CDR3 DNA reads TGTGCCATCAGTGGTCGGGACAGAACGTTCCCTGGGGCCAACGTCCTGACTTTC.

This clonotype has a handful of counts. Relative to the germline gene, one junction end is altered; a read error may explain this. As DNA, the CDR3 is TGTGCCAGCAGTTGGATAGAGGGCTACACCTTC. Encoded protein: CASSWIEGYTF. The V and J genes are TRBV10-2 and TRBJ1-2; D remains unclear. The CDR3 length is 11 residues. CDR1 and CDR2 from the germline V gene are WSHSY and SAAADI.

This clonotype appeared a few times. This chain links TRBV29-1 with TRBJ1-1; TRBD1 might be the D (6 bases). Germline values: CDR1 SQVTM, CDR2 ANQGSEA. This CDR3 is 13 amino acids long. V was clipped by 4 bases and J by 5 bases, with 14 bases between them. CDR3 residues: CSVVRGAGTEAFF. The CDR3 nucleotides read TGCAGCGTTGTTCGGGGGGCGGGGACTGAAGCTTTCTTT.

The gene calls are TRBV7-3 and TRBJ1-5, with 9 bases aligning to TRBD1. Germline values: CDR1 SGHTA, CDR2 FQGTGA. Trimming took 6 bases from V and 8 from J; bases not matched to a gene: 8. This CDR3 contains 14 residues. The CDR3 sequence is CASRPDRGSKPQHF. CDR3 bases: TGTGCCAGCAGACCTGACAGGGGGAGTAAGCCCCAGCATTTT. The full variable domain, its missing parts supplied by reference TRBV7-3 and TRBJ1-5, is GAGVSQTPSNKVTEKGKYVELRCDPISGHTALYWYRQSLGQGPEFLIYFQGTGAADDSGLPNDRFFAVRPEGSVSTLKIQRTERGDSAVYLCASRPDRGSKPQHFGDGTRLSIL.

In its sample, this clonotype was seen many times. CDR3 nucleotides: TGTGCCAGCAGCCCGAAATGGGACTTACAAAGGGGGACCCAGTACTTC. Translation: CASSPKWDLQRGTQYF. This chain links TRBV12-3 or TRBV12-4 with TRBJ2-5; a possible D gene is TRBD2 (6 bases). The germline V and J ends were trimmed by 6 bases and 7 bases, with 24 bases remaining between them. This CDR3 is 16 amino acids long.

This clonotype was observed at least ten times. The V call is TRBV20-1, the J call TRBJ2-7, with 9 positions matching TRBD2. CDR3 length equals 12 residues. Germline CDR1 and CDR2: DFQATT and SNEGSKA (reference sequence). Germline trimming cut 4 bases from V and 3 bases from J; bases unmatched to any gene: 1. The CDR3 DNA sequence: TGCAGTGCTATAGCGGGAGTCTACGAGCAGTACTTC. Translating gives CSAIAGVYEQYF.

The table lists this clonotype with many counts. DNA of the CDR3: TGTGCCAGTAGTCTCCGGAACCCTTTTCGGTCACCCCTCCACTTT. It encodes CASSLRNPFRSPLHF. The chain links TRBV19 to TRBJ1-6, with D hard to call. The germline V and J ends were trimmed by 5 bases and 10 bases, with 18 bases remaining between them. Germline assignment: CDR1 LNHDA and CDR2 SQIVND (reference sequence). The CDR3 sequence is 15 residues long.

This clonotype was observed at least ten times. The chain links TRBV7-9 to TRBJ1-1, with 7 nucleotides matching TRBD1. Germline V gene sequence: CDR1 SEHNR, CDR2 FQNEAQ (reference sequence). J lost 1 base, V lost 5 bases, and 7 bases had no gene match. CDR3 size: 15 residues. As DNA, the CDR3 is TGTGCCAGCAGCCAGCTAGACAGGGCGAACACTGAAGCTTTCTTT. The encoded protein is CASSQLDRANTEAFF.

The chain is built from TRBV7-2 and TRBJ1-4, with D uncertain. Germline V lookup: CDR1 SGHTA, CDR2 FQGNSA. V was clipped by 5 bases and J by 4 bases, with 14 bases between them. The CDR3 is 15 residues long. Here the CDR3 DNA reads TGTGCCAGCAGCCCGCGGTGGCCAATTAATGAAAAACTGTTTTTT. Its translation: CASSPRWPINEKLFF.

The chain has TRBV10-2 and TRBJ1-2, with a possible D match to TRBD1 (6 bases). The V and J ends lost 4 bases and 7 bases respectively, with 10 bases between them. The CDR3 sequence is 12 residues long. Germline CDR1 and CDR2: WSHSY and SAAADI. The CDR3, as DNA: TGCGCCAGCAGTGTAATGGGGGCTGGCTACACCTTC. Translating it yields CASSVMGAGYTF.

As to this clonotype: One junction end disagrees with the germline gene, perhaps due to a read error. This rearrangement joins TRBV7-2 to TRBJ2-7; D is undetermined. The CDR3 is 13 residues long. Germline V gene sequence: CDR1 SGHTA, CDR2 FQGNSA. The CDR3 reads CASSLDHIYEQHF. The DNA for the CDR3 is TGTGCCAGCAGCTTAGATCACATCTACGAGCAGCACTTC.

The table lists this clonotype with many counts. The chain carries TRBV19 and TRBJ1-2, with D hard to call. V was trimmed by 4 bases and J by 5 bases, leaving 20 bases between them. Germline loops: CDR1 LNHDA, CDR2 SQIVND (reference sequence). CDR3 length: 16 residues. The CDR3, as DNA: TGTGCCAGTAGTACCGCCAGTGGGCTGAGGAGGTATGGCTACACCTTC. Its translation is CASSTASGLRRYGYTF.

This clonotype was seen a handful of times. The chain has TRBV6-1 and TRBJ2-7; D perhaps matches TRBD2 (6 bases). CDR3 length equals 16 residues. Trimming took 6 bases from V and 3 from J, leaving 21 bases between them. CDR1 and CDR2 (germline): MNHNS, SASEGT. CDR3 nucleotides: TGTGCCAGCAGCGGGGCTTATCGACTAGATATCTACGAGCAGTACTTC. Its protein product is CASSGAYRLDIYEQYF.

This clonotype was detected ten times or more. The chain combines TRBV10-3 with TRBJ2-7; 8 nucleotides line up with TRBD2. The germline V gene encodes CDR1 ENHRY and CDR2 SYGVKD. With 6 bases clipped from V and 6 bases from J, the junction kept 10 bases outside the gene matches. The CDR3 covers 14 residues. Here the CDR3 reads CAIRRSGTRGEQYF. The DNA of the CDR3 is TGTGCCATCAGGCGCAGCGGGACTAGAGGCGAGCAGTACTTC.

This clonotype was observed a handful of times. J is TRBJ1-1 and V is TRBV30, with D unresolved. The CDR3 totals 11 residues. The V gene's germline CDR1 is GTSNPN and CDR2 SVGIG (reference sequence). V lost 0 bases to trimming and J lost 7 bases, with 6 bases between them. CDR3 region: CAWSVRLEAFF. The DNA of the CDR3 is TGTGCCTGGAGTGTGAGGCTTGAAGCTTTCTTT. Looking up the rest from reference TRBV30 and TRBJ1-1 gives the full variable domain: SQTIHQWPATLVQPVGSPLSLECTVEGTSNPNLYWYRQAAGRGLQLLFYSVGIGQISSEVPQNLSASRPQDRQFILSSKKLLLSDSGFYLCAWSVRLEAFFGQGTRLTVV.

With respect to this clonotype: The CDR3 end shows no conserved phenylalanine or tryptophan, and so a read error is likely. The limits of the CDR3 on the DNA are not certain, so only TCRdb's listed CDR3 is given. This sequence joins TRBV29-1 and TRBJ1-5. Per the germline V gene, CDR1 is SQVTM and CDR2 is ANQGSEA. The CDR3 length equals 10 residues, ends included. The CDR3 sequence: CSVEPKDRHY.

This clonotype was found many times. The CDR3 region has the DNA TGTGCCAGCAGCACTCAGGGAGGTATGAGCAATCAGCCCCAGCATTTT. Protein: CASSTQGGMSNQPQHF. The chain joins TRBV12-3 or TRBV12-4 to TRBJ1-5; TRBD1 might be the D (5 bases). CDR3 length: 16 amino acids. Trimming took 6 bases from V and 1 from J, leaving 16 bases between them.

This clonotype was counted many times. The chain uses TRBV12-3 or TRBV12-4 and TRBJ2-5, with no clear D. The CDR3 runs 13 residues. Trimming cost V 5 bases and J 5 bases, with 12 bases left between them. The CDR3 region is CASSPGWDETQYF. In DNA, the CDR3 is TGTGCCAGCAGTCCTGGATGGGATGAGACCCAGTACTTC.

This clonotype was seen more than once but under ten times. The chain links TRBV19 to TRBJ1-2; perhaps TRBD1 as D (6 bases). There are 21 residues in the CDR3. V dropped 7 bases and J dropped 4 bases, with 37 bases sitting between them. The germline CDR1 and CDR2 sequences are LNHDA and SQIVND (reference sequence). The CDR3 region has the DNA TGTGCCAGTACCGAGGGGGTCCCAAAAACTACTATGCACCCTATGCGCTATGGCTACACCTTC. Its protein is CASTEGVPKTTMHPMRYGYTF.

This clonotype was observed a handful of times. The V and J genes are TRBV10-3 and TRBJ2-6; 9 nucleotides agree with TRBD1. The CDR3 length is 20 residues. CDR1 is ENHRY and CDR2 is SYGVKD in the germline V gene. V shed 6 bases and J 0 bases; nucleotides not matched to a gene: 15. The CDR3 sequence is CAIRNHRGRLGPSGANVLTF. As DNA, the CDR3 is TGTGCCATCAGAAATCACAGGGGGCGCTTAGGCCCCTCTGGGGCCAACGTCCTGACTTTC.

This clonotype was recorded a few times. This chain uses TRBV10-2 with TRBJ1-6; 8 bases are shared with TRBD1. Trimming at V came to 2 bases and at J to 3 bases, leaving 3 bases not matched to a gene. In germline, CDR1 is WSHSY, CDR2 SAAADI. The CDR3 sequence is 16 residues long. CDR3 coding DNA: TGCGCCAGCAGTGAGCCGGACAGGGTCTATAATTCACCCCTCCACTTT. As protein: CASSEPDRVYNSPLHF.

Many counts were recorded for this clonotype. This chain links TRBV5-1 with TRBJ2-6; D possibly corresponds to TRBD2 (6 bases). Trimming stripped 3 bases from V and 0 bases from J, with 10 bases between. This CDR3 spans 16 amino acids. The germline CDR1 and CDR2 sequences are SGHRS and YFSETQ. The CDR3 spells CASSSGLNSGANVLTF. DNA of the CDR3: TGCGCCAGCAGCTCGGGACTTAACTCTGGGGCCAACGTCCTGACTTTC.